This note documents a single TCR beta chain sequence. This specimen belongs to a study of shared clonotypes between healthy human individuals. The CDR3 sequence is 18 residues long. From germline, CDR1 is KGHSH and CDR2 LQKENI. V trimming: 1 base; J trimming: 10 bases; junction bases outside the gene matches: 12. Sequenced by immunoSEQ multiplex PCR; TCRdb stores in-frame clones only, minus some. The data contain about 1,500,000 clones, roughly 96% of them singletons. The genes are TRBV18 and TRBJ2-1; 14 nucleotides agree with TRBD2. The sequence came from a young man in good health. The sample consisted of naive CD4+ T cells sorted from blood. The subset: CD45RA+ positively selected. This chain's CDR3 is CASSPLLTGLAGVEEQFF. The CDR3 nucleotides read TGTGCCAGCTCACCACTACTCACGGGACTAGCGGGAGTTGAAGAGCAGTTCTTC. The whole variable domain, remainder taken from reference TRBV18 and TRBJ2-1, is NAGVMQNPRHLVRRRGQEARLRCSPMKGHSHVYWYRQLPEEGLKFMVYLQKENIIDESGMPKERFSAEFPKEGPSILRIQQVVRGDSAAYFCASSPLLTGLAGVEEQFFGPGTRLTVL.